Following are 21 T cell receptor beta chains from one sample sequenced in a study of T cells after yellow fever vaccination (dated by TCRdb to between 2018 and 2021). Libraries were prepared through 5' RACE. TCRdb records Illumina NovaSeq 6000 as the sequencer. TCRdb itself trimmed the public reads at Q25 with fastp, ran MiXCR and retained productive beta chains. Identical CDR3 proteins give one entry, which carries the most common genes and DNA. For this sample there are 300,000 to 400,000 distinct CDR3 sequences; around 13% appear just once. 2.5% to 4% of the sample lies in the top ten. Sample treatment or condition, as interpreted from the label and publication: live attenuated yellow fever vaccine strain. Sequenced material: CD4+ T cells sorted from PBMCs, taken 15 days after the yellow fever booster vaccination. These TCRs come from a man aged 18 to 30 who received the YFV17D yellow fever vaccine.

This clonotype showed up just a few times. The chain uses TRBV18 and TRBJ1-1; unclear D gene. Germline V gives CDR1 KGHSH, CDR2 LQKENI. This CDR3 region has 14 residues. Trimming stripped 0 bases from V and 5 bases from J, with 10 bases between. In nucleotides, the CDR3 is TGTGCCAGCTCACCACCGGACCGGCGGACTGAAGCTTTCTTT. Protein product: CASSPPDRRTEAFF.

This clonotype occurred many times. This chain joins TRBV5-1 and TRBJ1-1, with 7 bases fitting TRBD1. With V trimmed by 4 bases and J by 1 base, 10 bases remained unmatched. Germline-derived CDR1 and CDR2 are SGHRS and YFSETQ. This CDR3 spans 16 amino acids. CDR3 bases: TGCGCCAGCAGCGCTAATCCGGGACAGAAGAACACTGAAGCTTTCTTT. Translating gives CASSANPGQKNTEAFF.

The chain's CDR3 is CAWSRGTTAFF. The CDR3 DNA reads TGTGCCTGGAGTAGAGGGACAACGGCTTTCTTT. V is TRBV30 and J is TRBJ1-1, with a tentative D call TRBD1 (6 bases). Per germline, CDR1 GTSNPN and CDR2 SVGIG (reference sequence). V lost 2 bases and J lost 11, with 12 bases in between. There are 11 residues in the CDR3. Complete variable domain (other parts from reference TRBV30 and TRBJ1-1): SQTIHQWPATLVQPVGSPLSLECTVEGTSNPNLYWYRQAAGRGLQLLFYSVGIGQISSEVPQNLSASRPQDRQFILSSKKLLLSDSGFYLCAWSRGTTAFFGQGTRLTVV.

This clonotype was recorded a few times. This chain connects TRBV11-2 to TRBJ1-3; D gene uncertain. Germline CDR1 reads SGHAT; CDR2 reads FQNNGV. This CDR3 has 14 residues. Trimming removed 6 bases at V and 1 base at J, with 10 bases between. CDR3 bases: TGTGCCAGCAGTGTAAAGAAATCTGGAAACACCATATATTTT. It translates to CASSVKKSGNTIYF.

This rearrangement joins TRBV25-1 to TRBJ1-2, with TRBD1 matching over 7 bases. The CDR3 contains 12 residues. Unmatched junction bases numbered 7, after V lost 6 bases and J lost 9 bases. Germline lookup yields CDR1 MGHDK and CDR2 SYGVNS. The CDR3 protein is CASSPDRVRYTF. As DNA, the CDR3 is TGTGCCAGCAGCCCAGACAGGGTACGCTACACCTTC.

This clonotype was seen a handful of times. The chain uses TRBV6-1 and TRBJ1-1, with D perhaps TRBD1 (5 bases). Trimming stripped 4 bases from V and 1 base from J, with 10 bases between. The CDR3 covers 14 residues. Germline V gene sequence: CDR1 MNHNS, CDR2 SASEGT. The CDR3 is CASSANQGNTEAFF. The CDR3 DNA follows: TGTGCCAGCAGTGCCAACCAGGGGAACACTGAAGCTTTCTTT.

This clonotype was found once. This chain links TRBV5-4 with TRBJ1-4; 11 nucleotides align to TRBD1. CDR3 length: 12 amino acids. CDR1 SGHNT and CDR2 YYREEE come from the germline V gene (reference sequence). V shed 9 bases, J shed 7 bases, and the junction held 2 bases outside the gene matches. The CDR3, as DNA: TGTGCCATTGGGACAGGGGGTGAAAAACTGTTTTTT. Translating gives CAIGTGGEKLFF.

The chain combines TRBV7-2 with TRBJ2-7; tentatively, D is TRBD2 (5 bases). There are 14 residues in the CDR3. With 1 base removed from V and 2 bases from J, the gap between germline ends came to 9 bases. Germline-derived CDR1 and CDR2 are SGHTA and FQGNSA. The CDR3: CASSLDRGPYEQYV. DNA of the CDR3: TGTGCCAGCAGCTTAGACAGAGGGCCCTACGAGCAGTACGTC.

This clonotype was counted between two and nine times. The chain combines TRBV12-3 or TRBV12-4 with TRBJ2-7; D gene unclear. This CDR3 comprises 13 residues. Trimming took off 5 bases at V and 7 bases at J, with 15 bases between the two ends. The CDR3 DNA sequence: TGTGCCAGCAGTCGATTTGGGGTTGGTGAGCAGTACTTC. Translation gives CASSRFGVGEQYF.

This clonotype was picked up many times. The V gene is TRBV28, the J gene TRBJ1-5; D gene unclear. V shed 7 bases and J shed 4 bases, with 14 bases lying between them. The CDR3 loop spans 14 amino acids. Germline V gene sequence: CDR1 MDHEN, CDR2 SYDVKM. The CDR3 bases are TGTGCCAGCAACAGAGAACCTCAAAATCAGCCCCAGCATTTT. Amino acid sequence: CASNREPQNQPQHF.

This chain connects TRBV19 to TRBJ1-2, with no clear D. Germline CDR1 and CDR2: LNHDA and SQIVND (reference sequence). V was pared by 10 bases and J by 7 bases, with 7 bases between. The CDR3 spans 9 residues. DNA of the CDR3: TGTGCCACGGCGTCTGGCTACACCTTC. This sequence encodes CATASGYTF.

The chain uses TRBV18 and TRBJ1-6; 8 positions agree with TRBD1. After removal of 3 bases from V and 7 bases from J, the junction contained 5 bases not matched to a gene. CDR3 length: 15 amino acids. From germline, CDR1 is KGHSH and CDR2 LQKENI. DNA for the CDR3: TGTGCCAGCTCACCCAGACAGGGGAGGAATTCACCCCTCCACTTT. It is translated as CASSPRQGRNSPLHF.

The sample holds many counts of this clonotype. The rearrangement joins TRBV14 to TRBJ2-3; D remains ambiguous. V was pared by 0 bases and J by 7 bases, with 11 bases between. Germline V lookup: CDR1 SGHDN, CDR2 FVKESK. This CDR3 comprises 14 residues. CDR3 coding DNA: TGTGCCAGCAGCCAAGATAAGTCTCATTATACGCAGTATTTT. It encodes CASSQDKSHYTQYF.

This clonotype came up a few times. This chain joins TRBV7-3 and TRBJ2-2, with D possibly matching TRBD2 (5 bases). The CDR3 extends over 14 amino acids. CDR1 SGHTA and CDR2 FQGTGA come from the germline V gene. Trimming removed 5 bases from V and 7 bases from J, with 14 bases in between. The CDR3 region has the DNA TGTGCCAGCAGCCGCCGGGAAGGGTACGGGGAGCTGTTTTTT. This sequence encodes CASSRREGYGELFF.

This CDR3 reads CASSLMPGSNSPLHF. The CDR3 DNA reads TGTGCCAGCAGCTTAATGCCAGGGTCTAATTCACCCCTCCACTTT. The chain combines TRBV7-3 with TRBJ1-6; possibly TRBD1 for D (5 bases). V lost 1 base to trimming and J lost 6 bases, with 10 bases between them. This CDR3 is built from 15 residues. CDR1 is SGHTA and CDR2 is FQGTGA in the germline V gene.

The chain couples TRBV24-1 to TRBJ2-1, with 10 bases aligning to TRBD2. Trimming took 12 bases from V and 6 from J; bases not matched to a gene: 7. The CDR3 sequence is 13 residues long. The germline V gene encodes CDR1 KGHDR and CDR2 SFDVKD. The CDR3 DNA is TGTGCCTCCCAAAGCGGGGGGGCCAATGAGCAGTTCTTC. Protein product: CASQSGGANEQFF.

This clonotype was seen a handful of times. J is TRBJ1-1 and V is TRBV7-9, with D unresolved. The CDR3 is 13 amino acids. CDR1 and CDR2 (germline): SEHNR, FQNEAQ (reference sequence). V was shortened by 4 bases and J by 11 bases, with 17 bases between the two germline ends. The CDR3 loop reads CASSSPVMGSAFF. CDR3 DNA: TGTGCCAGCAGCTCGCCTGTAATGGGGTCGGCTTTCTTT. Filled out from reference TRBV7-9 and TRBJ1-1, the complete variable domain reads DTGVSQNPRHKITKRGQNVTFRCDPISEHNRLYWYRQTLGQGPEFLTYFQNEAQLEKSRLLSDRFSAERPKGSFSTLEIQRTEQGDSAMYLCASSSPVMGSAFFGQGTRLTVV.

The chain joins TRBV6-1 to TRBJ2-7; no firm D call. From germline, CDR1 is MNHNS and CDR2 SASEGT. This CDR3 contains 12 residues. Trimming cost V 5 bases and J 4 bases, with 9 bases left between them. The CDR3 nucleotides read TGTGCCAGCAGTTATTCCCAGTACGAGCAGTACGTC. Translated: CASSYSQYEQYV.

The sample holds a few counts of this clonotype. The CDR3 sequence: CAWSKGKAFF. CDR3 coding DNA: TGTGCCTGGAGTAAGGGTAAGGCTTTCTTT. The genes are TRBV30 and TRBJ1-1; D not certain. The CDR3 covers 10 residues. Trimming pared 2 bases from V and 11 bases from J, leaving 9 bases between. Germline CDR1 reads GTSNPN; CDR2 reads SVGIG (reference sequence).

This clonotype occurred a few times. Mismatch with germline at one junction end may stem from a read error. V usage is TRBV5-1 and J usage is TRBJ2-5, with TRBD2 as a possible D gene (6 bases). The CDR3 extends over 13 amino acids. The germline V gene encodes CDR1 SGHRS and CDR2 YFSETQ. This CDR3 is CASSPRGAETQYF. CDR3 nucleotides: TGTGCCAGCTCTCCCCGCGGGGCGGAGACCCAGTACTTC.

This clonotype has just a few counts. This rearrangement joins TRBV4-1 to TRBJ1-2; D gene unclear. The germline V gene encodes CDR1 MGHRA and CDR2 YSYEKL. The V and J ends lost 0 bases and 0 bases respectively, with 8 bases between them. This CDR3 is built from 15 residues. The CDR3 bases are TGCGCCAGCAGCCAAGATCCGGCGCCTAACTATGGCTACACCTTC. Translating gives CASSQDPAPNYGYTF.